These 11 T cell receptor beta chains were all obtained from the same sample, sequenced in a study of shared clonotypes between healthy human individuals. CD45RO-negative, CCR7-selected cells formed the naive CD8 fraction, which excluded terminally differentiated effector memory CD45RA+ cells. The protocol was immunoSEQ multiplex PCR, while the TCRdb copy is restricted to in-frame clones and leaves out a portion. The table records about 2.1 million clones, around 95% of them present only once. The sequencing sample was made of naive CD8+ T cells from PBMCs. The receptors originated from a man in his late teens or twenties in good health. Some clones in this sample may be carry-over from other donors' samples.

This sequence joins TRBV9 and TRBJ2-7; TRBD1 or TRBD2 may be the D gene (5 bases each). Germline V gene sequence: CDR1 SGDLS, CDR2 YYNGEE. The germline V and J ends were trimmed by 0 bases and 6 bases, with 16 bases remaining between them. The CDR3 loop spans 15 amino acids. This chain's CDR3 is CASSVGGAPAGEQYF. The CDR3 DNA reads as TGTGCCAGCAGCGTAGGAGGGGCTCCCGCGGGCGAGCAGTACTTC.

The V call is TRBV5-6, the J call TRBJ2-7; D remains ambiguous. Trimming left V 2 bases short and J 3 bases short, with 12 bases between. CDR3 length equals 14 residues. The germline V gene encodes CDR1 SGHDT and CDR2 YYEEEE. CDR3 in DNA: TGTGCCAGCAGCTTCCGTCGGGTTGACTACGAGCAGTACTTC. It specifies CASSFRRVDYEQYF.

V and J are TRBV9 and TRBJ2-7, with 9 positions matching TRBD2. Losses at the gene ends were 5 bases for V and 5 bases for J; bases not matched to a gene: 5. The CDR3 loop spans 13 amino acids. CDR1 is SGDLS and CDR2 is YYNGEE in the germline V gene. The CDR3 DNA follows: TGTGCCAGCAGGGGAATAGCGGGAGACGAGCAGTACTTC. Translating gives CASRGIAGDEQYF. Full variable domain (rest looked up from reference TRBV9 and TRBJ2-7): DSGVTQTPKHLITATGQRVTLRCSPRSGDLSVYWYQQSLDQGLQFLIQYYNGEERAKGNILERFSAQQFPDLHSELNLSSLELGDSALYFCASRGIAGDEQYFGPGTRLTVT.

This clone was seen only once. This chain joins TRBV19 and TRBJ1-1; a possible D gene is TRBD1 (6 bases). The CDR3 totals 16 residues. Trimming removed 7 bases at V and 0 bases at J, with 18 bases between. CDR1 LNHDA and CDR2 SQIVND come from the germline V gene (reference sequence). CDR3 nucleotides: TGTGCCAGTACCTATGGGGGGGGCCCCATGAACACTGAAGCTTTCTTT. Protein: CASTYGGGPMNTEAFF.

The chain has TRBV30 and TRBJ1-2; TRBD1 aligns across 7 bases. V lost 3 bases and J lost 4; bases outside the gene matches: 8. The germline V gene encodes CDR1 GTSNPN and CDR2 SVGIG (reference sequence). The CDR3 loop spans 14 amino acids. For the CDR3, the DNA is TGTGCCTGGAGGGTGGGACAGACCCTCTATGGCTACACCTTC. It yields the protein CAWRVGQTLYGYTF.

The chain has TRBV5-6 and TRBJ2-1; 8 bases fit TRBD2. V was clipped by 6 bases and J by 8 bases; unmatched bases: 1. The CDR3 extends over 11 amino acids. The V gene's germline CDR1 is SGHDT and CDR2 YYEEEE. The CDR3 DNA reads as TGTGCCAGCACCGGGGGGGATGAGCAGTTCTTC. It specifies CASTGGDEQFF. Full variable domain (rest looked up from reference TRBV5-6 and TRBJ2-1): DAGVTQSPTHLIKTRGQQVTLRCSPKSGHDTVSWYQQALGQGPQFIFQYYEEEERQRGNFPDRFSGHQFPNYSSELNVNALLLGDSALYLCASTGGDEQFFGPGTRLTVL.

The J gene is TRBJ2-7, the V gene TRBV27; D unresolved. The length of the CDR3 is 15 residues. The ends were cut back, 3 bases at V and 4 bases at J, with 16 bases in the middle. Looked up from germline, CDR1 is MNHEY and CDR2 is SMNVEV (reference sequence). CDR3 region: CASSLAASAIYEQYF. The CDR3 nucleotides read TGTGCCAGCAGTTTGGCAGCAAGTGCCATTTACGAGCAGTACTTC.

This clone was detected a few times. This same CDR3 is encoded by further DNA sequences in the sample. This rearrangement joins TRBV9 to TRBJ1-1; no definite D call. The CDR3 is 12 amino acids. Trimming shortened V by 7 bases and J by 1 base, and 8 bases separated the two germline ends. Germline V gene lookup returns CDR1 SGDLS and CDR2 YYNGEE. The CDR3 region is CASSGGNTEAFF. CDR3 nucleotides: TGTGCCAGCTCGGGAGGGAACACTGAAGCTTTCTTT.

This clone was observed once. The chain uses TRBV13 and TRBJ2-4, with 9 bases matching TRBD1. The CDR3 loop spans 17 amino acids. V was pared by 5 bases and J by 5 bases, with 13 bases of the junction left unmatched. Germline CDR1 and CDR2: PRHDT and FYEKMQ (reference sequence). CDR3 coding DNA: TGTGCCAGCAGCAAAAAGACAGGGACAGGGAGTCAAAACATTCAGTACTTC. Translation: CASSKKTGTGSQNIQYF. Full variable domain (remainder filled in from reference TRBV13 and TRBJ2-4): AAGVIQSPRHLIKEKRETATLKCYPIPRHDTVYWYQQGPGQDPQFLISFYEKMQSDKGSIPDRFSAQQFSDYHSELNMSSLELGDSALYFCASSKKTGTGSQNIQYFGAGTRLSVL.

The chain couples TRBV11-2 to TRBJ1-5; no definite D call. Germline assignment: CDR1 SGHAT and CDR2 FQNNGV. V was shortened by 1 base and J by 7 bases, with 17 bases between the two germline ends. This CDR3 has 16 residues. For the CDR3, the DNA is TGTGCCAGCAGCTTAGGACCTGCGCGGGTTGGGCAGCCCCAGCATTTT. Amino acid sequence: CASSLGPARVGQPQHF.

Worth noting for this clone: Distinct nucleotide sequences in the sample also encode this CDR3. This sequence joins TRBV27 and TRBJ1-5; 9 bases match TRBD1. J lost 4 bases, V lost 6 bases, and 4 bases had no gene match. The germline V gene encodes CDR1 MNHEY and CDR2 SMNVEV (reference sequence). The CDR3 runs 14 residues. The CDR3 bases are TGTGCCAGCAGCCTACAGGGGGCAAATCAGCCCCAGCATTTT. Protein: CASSLQGANQPQHF.